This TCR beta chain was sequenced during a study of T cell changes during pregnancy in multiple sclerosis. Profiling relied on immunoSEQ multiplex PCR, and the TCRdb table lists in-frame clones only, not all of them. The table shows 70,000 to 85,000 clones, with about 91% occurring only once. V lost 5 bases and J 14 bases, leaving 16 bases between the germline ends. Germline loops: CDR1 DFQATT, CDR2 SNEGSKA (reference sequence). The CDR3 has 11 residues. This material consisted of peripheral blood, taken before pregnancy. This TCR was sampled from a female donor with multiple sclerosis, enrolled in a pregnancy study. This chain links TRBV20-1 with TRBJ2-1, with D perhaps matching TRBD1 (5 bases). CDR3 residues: CSASPDTYKFF. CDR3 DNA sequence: TGCAGTGCTTCCCCGGACACCTACAAGTTCTTC.